This T cell receptor beta chain was profiled in a study of circulating and synovial CD4+ cells in juvenile arthritis. Study results and caveats: Measured synovium overlap likely understates the true shared repertoire. Compared with bulk blood, circulating pathogenic-like lymphocytes shared substantially more CDR3 sequences with synovial T cells. Vbeta family usage analysis did not detect the pathogenic-like versus bulk difference.

Remarks on this clone: Its antigen is currently unknown.

Samples derive from patients with active juvenile idiopathic arthritis. Sequencing used immunoSEQ multiplex PCR; TCRdb keeps in-frame clones, though not all of them. The sample carries tens of thousands of clones, about 95% recorded once. The specimen was CD4+ T cells from blood. The sequence derives from a human donor with juvenile idiopathic arthritis.

For the CDR3, the DNA is TGTGCCAGTAGTACTTTAGACAGGATATTTAACTATGGCTACACCTTC. Translating gives CASSTLDRIFNYGYTF. This chain links TRBV19 with TRBJ1-2, with TRBD1 as a possible D gene (6 bases). Germline V gives CDR1 LNHDA, CDR2 SQIVND (reference sequence). The CDR3 is made up of 16 amino acids. Deletions cut 4 bases from V and 1 base from J, with 16 bases between.